One sample yielded the 7 T cell receptor beta chains listed below, sequenced in a study of blood T cells in healthy people across ages. A second PCR of 7 to 11 cycles used a sample-barcoded 5' primer and a J-beta primer mix. TCRdb used MiXCR to reprocess the 5' RACE reads, holding one entry per CDR3 protein. The table records about 730,000 distinct CDR3 sequences, approximately 43% of them present only once. Sequences were obtained from blood. The receptors stem from a woman in her sixties in good health.

This clonotype occurred many times. The rearrangement uses TRBV4-3 and TRBJ1-2; D is perhaps TRBD1 (5 bases). This CDR3 has 17 residues. The V end was cut by 0 bases, the J end by 5 bases, with 19 bases between. Per germline, CDR1 LGHNA and CDR2 YSLEER. CDR3 sequence (DNA): TGCGCCAGCAGCCAAGAGTGGTTCCGGGACGGGAGATATGGCTACACCTTC. It codes for CASSQEWFRDGRYGYTF.

The chain carries TRBV7-9 and TRBJ2-5, with TRBD1 matching 11 bases. V was pared by 5 bases and J by 4 bases, with 9 bases of the junction left unmatched. This CDR3 has 16 amino acids. Germline values: CDR1 SEHNR, CDR2 FQNEAQ (reference sequence). DNA for the CDR3: TGTGCCAGCAGCAGCCTCGGACAGGGGGCCGGAGAGACCCAGTACTTC. It specifies CASSSLGQGAGETQYF. The whole variable domain, filled in from reference TRBV7-9 and TRBJ2-5, reads DTGVSQNPRHKITKRGQNVTFRCDPISEHNRLYWYRQTLGQGPEFLTYFQNEAQLEKSRLLSDRFSAERPKGSFSTLEIQRTEQGDSAMYLCASSSLGQGAGETQYFGPGTRLLVL.

The chain joins TRBV12-3 or TRBV12-4 to TRBJ2-5; 7 bases map to TRBD2. The CDR3 extends over 19 amino acids. With V trimmed by 1 base and J by 11 bases, 25 bases remained unmatched. The CDR3 reads CASSLVSLTKRGNYNEQYF. CDR3 DNA sequence: TGTGCCAGCAGTTTAGTATCCCTGACGAAGCGGGGAAACTACAATGAGCAGTACTTC.

The CDR3 is CSVEDPLAGNEQFF. CDR3 DNA: TGCAGCGTTGAAGATCCACTAGCCGGCAATGAGCAGTTCTTC. The V and J genes are TRBV29-1 and TRBJ2-1, with D tentatively TRBD2 (6 bases). This CDR3 comprises 14 residues. V was shortened by 0 bases and J by 6 bases, with 12 bases between the two germline ends. CDR1 SQVTM and CDR2 ANQGSEA come from the germline V gene.

This clonotype was counted once. The junction does not match germline at one end; this may be a read error. V is TRBV10-2 and J is TRBJ2-1; unclear D gene. The CDR3 has 13 residues. Germline V CDR1 and CDR2: WSHSY, SAAADI. This chain's CDR3 is CASSGQPGNKQFF. The CDR3 DNA sequence: TGCGCCAGCAGTGGCCAGCCTGGCAATAAGCAGTTCTTC.

This clonotype was seen repeatedly, ten times or more. J is TRBJ2-1 and V is TRBV20-1; 9 bases fit TRBD1. Trimming removed 0 bases from V and 1 base from J; junction bases left unmatched: 13. Germline loops: CDR1 DFQATT, CDR2 SNEGSKA (reference sequence). CDR3 length: 19 amino acids. The CDR3 DNA reads TGCAGTGCTAGAGATCCTAATCCGGGACAGGGAAGGTCCTACAATGAGCAGTTCTTC. This encodes CSARDPNPGQGRSYNEQFF.

This clonotype appeared a few times. This chain uses TRBV29-1 with TRBJ1-1; 8 bases line up with TRBD1. CDR1 is SQVTM, CDR2 ANQGSEA, per germline. V lost 3 bases to trimming and J lost 5 bases; unmatched junction nucleotides: 8. This CDR3 spans 14 amino acids. The DNA of the CDR3 is TGCAGCGTTGACCTGACAGGGGAGGGTACTGAAGCTTTCTTT. Translated: CSVDLTGEGTEAFF.